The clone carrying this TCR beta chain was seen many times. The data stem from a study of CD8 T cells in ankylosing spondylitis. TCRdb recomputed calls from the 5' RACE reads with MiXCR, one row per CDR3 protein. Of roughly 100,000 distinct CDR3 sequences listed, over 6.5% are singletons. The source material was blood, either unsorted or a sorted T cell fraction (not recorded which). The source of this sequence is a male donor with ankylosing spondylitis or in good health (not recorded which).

Written as DNA, the CDR3 is TGTGCCAGCAGTTACGGGGCCCCAGGGCTAGGGCACGCAACTAATGAAAAACTGTTTTTT. Translated, it gives CASSYGAPGLGHATNEKLFF. The V and J genes are TRBV6-2 or TRBV6-3 and TRBJ1-4; tentative D call: TRBD1 (5 bases). The CDR3 consists of 20 residues. The germline V gene has CDR1 MNHEY and CDR2 SVGEGT. The ends were cut back, 2 bases at V and 0 bases at J, with 22 bases in the middle.